The clone carrying this T cell receptor beta chain has at least ten counts. Its target is not known. Libraries of TCR beta came from iRepertoire HTBI primers plus Arm-PCR of CDR3 regions. TCRdb re-derived calls from the multiplex PCR reads in MiXCR, one entry per CDR3 protein. The sample holds a few hundred thousand distinct CDR3 sequences; around 19% are singletons and the top ten take around 15%. The sample belongs to a study of regulatory T cells in long-lasting Graves disease. Sample time point: newly diagnosed GD, antithyroid drugs for less than 3 months. With RNA extracted from PBMCs as input, the TCR library was made. The patient group derived from an endocrinology department in Xi'an, China. V was pared by 5 bases and J by 3 bases, with 7 bases of the junction left unmatched. Germline V gene sequence: CDR1 MDHEN, CDR2 SYDVKM. This CDR3 is 15 amino acids long. Study observations and caveats: Among persistent patients, a larger number of public clonotypes were shared (approximately 3,000) than among newly diagnosed patients (around 980). The TCR repertoire of persistent Graves' patients was less diverse than that of newly diagnosed ones.

These data were also reused for a study on T cells in Graves' hyperthyroidism and ophthalmopathy. This second study notes: These patients, aged 18 to 65, had recently diagnosed hyperthyroidism lasting under 2 months.

The chain employs TRBV28 and TRBJ2-1, with 7 bases fitting TRBD2. The sequencing here drew on peripheral blood mononuclear cells (PBMCs), taken at new diagnosis, from a patient treated with antithyroid drugs. This TCR came from a woman aged 25 to 39 with Graves disease. The CDR3 is CASSRTSAHYNEQFF. The CDR3 DNA reads as TGTGCCAGCAGTCGAACTAGCGCCCACTACAATGAGCAGTTCTTC.